A single sample gave rise to the 11 T cell receptor beta chains below, sequenced in a study of blood T cell repertoires in COVID-19 (dated by TCRdb to the early 2020s). Libraries were built with the immunoSEQ multiplex PCR assay. TCRdb mirrors the immuneACCESS table, restricted to in-frame sequences. Some clones are absent from its copies; in checked studies, under half trace to an unresolved V gene, and the reason for the others is unknown. For this sample there are 170,000 or so clones; around 73% appear just once. The top ten hold roughly 17% of the sample. The sample consisted of PBMCs or T cells enriched from blood (not recorded which). All receptors derive from a woman in her fifties or sixties who had recovered from COVID-19.

The chain recombines TRBV19 with TRBJ2-2; 7 positions match TRBD2. V lost 7 bases to trimming and J lost 4 bases; unmatched junction nucleotides: 12. The CDR3 covers 16 residues. Germline V lookup: CDR1 LNHDA, CDR2 SQIVND (reference sequence). DNA for the CDR3: TGTGCCAGTAAACGGGGCGGGAGACGTCGCACCGGGGAGCTGTTTTTT. It yields the protein CASKRGGRRRTGELFF.

The V and J genes are TRBV7-9 and TRBJ1-2; 11 nucleotides match TRBD1. Germline CDR1 SEHNR, CDR2 FQNEAQ (reference sequence). Germline trimming cut 5 bases from V and 4 bases from J; bases unmatched to any gene: 3. The CDR3 consists of 14 residues. CDR3 coding DNA: TGTGCCAGCAGCAAGGGACAGGGGGTCTATGGCTACACCTTC. This codes for CASSKGQGVYGYTF.

This chain links TRBV9 with TRBJ2-5; D may be TRBD2 (5 bases). This CDR3 spans 14 amino acids. V was clipped by 4 bases and J by 1 base, with 11 bases between them. Germline CDR1 reads SGDLS; CDR2 reads YYNGEE. The CDR3 DNA follows: TGTGCCAGCAGCCCTCGAGGGCTCCAAGAGACCCAGTACTTC. It encodes CASSPRGLQETQYF. The full variable domain, completed using reference TRBV9 and TRBJ2-5, is DSGVTQTPKHLITATGQRVTLRCSPRSGDLSVYWYQQSLDQGLQFLIQYYNGEERAKGNILERFSAQQFPDLHSELNLSSLELGDSALYFCASSPRGLQETQYFGPGTRLLVL.

This chain links TRBV19 with TRBJ2-4, with TRBD1 matching over 8 bases. Trimming at V came to 5 bases and at J to 2 bases, leaving 14 bases not matched to a gene. Looked up from germline, CDR1 is LNHDA and CDR2 is SQIVND (reference sequence). The CDR3 runs 18 residues. This CDR3 reads CASSYDPRQGMSKNIQYF. CDR3 DNA sequence: TGTGCCAGTAGTTACGATCCTCGACAGGGGATGTCCAAAAACATTCAGTACTTC.

The chain uses TRBV5-6 and TRBJ1-2, with unresolved D. Per the germline V gene, CDR1 is SGHDT and CDR2 is YYEEEE. The germline V and J ends were trimmed by 6 bases and 6 bases, with 9 bases remaining between them. The CDR3 length is 11 residues. The CDR3 nucleotides read TGTGCCAGCACGGGGAACGATGGCTACACCTTC. This translates into CASTGNDGYTF.

To note about this clone: The sample carries other DNA sequences with the same CDR3. The V and J genes are TRBV5-6 and TRBJ2-3; possible D gene TRBD2, 5 bases. Trimming took off 4 bases at V and 3 bases at J, with 9 bases between the two ends. Germline lookup yields CDR1 SGHDT and CDR2 YYEEEE. This CDR3 is built from 13 residues. The CDR3 region has the DNA TGTGCCAGCAGCCCGGGGAGAACAGATACGCAGTATTTT. Its protein product is CASSPGRTDTQYF.

V is TRBV4-1 and J is TRBJ2-7; D gene uncertain. This CDR3 spans 15 amino acids. Germline CDR1 is MGHRA and CDR2 is YSYEKL. Deletions cut 0 bases from V and 3 bases from J, with 12 bases between. The CDR3 reads CASSQESRAFYEQYF. The CDR3 bases are TGCGCCAGCAGCCAAGAGTCTAGAGCCTTCTACGAGCAGTACTTC.

The CDR3: CASSSTLSRRANQPQHF. The CDR3 nucleotides are TGTGCCAGCAGTTCCACCCTATCACGCAGGGCGAATCAGCCCCAGCATTTT. The gene calls are TRBV28 and TRBJ1-5; D is possibly TRBD1 (5 bases). The germline V gene encodes CDR1 MDHEN and CDR2 SYDVKM. The CDR3 is made up of 17 amino acids. V lost 4 bases and J lost 4, with 20 bases in between.

The CDR3 sequence is CATSKYGAGGSEQFF. CDR3 DNA: TGTGCCACCAGCAAATACGGAGCGGGGGGTAGTGAGCAGTTCTTC. The chain joins TRBV15 to TRBJ2-1, with TRBD2 identical over 9 bases. The CDR3 length is 15 residues. V dropped 4 bases and J dropped 9; count of bases not matched to a gene: 10. Germline CDR1 reads LNHNV; CDR2 reads YYDKDF (reference sequence).

This clone was counted only a few times. The chain carries TRBV5-1 and TRBJ1-1, with 7 bases that match TRBD1. The length of the CDR3 is 16 residues. Trimming cost V 3 bases and J 1 base; bases outside gene matches: 9. CDR1 SGHRS and CDR2 YFSETQ come from the germline V gene. As DNA, the CDR3 is TGCGCCAGCAGCTCAGACCCGGACAGGACGAACACTGAAGCTTTCTTT. It yields the protein CASSSDPDRTNTEAFF.

The J gene is TRBJ2-1, the V gene TRBV9; 10 nucleotides agree with TRBD2. Germline loops: CDR1 SGDLS, CDR2 YYNGEE. This CDR3 has 19 amino acids. J was trimmed by 0 bases and V by 0 bases; bases with no gene match: 9. CDR3 in amino acids: CASSVARKTSGPSYNEQFF. For the CDR3, the DNA is TGTGCCAGCAGCGTAGCCCGAAAGACTAGCGGGCCCTCCTACAATGAGCAGTTCTTC.